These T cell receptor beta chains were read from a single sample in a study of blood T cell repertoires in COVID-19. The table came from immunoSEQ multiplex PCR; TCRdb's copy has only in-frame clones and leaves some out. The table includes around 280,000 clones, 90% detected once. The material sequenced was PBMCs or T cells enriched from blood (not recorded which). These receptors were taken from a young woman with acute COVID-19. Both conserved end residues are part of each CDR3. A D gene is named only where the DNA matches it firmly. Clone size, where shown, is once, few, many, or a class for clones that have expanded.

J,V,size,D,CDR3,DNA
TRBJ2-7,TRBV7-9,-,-,CASSLTLQGSVQYF,TGTGCCAGCAGCTTAACCCTCCAGGGTTCGGTGCAGTACTTC
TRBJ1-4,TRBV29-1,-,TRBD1,CSVERTPVGTASTNEKLFF,TGCAGCGTAGAACGAACCCCGGTGGGGACAGCCTCCACTAATGAAAAACTGTTTTTT
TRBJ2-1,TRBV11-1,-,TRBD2,CASSLGLAGGGEQFF,TGTGCCAGCAGCTTAGGACTAGCGGGAGGGGGTGAGCAGTTCTTC
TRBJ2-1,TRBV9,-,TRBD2,CARLLGLAAVNEQFF,TGTGCCAGACTACTTGGACTAGCGGCTGTCAATGAGCAGTTCTTC
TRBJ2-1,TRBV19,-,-,CASIKGGARDEQFF,TGTGCCAGTATTAAAGGCGGAGCTCGCGATGAGCAGTTCTTC
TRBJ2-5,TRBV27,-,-,CASRTRDLQETQYF,TGTGCCAGCAGAACTCGGGACTTACAAGAGACCCAGTACTTC
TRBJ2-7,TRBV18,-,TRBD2,CASSPPLGAGGYEQYF,TGTGCCAGCTCACCACCGCTTGGAGCGGGAGGTTACGAGCAGTACTTC
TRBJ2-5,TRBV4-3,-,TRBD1,CASSQDRDRGETQYF,TGCGCCAGCAGCCAAGATCGAGACAGGGGAGAGACCCAGTACTTC
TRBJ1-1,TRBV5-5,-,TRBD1,CASSPGTAEAFF,TGTGCCAGCAGCCCAGGGACAGCAGAAGCTTTCTTT
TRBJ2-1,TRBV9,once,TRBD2,CASSGAGLALYNEQFF,TGTGCCAGCAGCGGTGCGGGACTAGCGCTCTACAATGAGCAGTTCTTC
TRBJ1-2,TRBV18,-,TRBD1,CASSRWGQGDYGYTF,TGTGCCAGCTCAAGGTGGGGACAGGGCGACTATGGCTACACCTTC
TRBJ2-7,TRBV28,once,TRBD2,CASTLGTSGKPDEQYF,TGTGCCAGCACTCTCGGGACTAGCGGGAAGCCTGACGAGCAGTACTTC
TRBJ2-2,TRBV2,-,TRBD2,CASSVSRTSGISGELFF,TGTGCCAGCAGTGTTTCGCGGACTAGCGGGATATCCGGGGAGCTGTTTTTT
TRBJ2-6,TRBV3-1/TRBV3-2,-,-,CASSQGGGLRSSSGANVLTF,TGTGCCAGCAGCCAGGGTGGGGGACTTAGATCCAGCTCTGGGGCCAACGTCCTGACTTTC
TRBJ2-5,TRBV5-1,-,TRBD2,CASSASGVETQYF,TGCGCCAGCAGCGCGAGCGGGGTTGAGACCCAGTACTTC
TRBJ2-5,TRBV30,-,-,CACLGGRETQYF,TGTGCCTGCCTAGGGGGTCGAGAGACCCAGTACTTC
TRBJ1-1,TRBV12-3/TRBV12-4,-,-,CASRLTLTPAFF,TGTGCCAGCAGGCTAACCCTAACGCCGGCTTTCTTT
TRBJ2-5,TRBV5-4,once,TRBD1,CASSFYTTGRETQYF,TGTGCCAGCAGCTTTTACACGACAGGGAGAGAGACCCAGTACTTC
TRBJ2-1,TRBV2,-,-,CASSTTGSTYNEQFF,TGTGCCAGCAGCACAACAGGGTCCACCTACAATGAGCAGTTCTTC
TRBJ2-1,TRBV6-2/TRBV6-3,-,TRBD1,CASSYLQGAEQFF,TGTGCCAGCAGTTACTTACAGGGGGCGGAGCAGTTCTTC
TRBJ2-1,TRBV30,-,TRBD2,CAWSASSGSSYNEQFF,TGTGCCTGGAGTGCCTCGAGCGGGAGCTCCTACAATGAGCAGTTCTTC
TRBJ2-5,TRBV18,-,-,CASSPALQETQYF,TGTGCCAGCTCACCCGCGCTCCAAGAGACCCAGTACTTC
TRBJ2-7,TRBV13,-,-,CASSIRGYEQYF,TGTGCCAGCAGCATCAGGGGTTACGAGCAGTACTTC
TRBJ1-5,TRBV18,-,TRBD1,CASSPRGTGLGQPQHF,TGTGCCAGCTCACCACGGGGGACAGGGTTAGGTCAGCCCCAGCATTTT
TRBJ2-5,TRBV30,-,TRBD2,CAWREGLADKETQYF,TGTGCCTGGAGAGAGGGACTAGCGGACAAAGAGACCCAGTACTTC
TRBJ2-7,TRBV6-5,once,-,CASTRGLGSYEQYF,TGTGCCAGCACCCGGGGGTTGGGCTCCTACGAGCAGTACTTC
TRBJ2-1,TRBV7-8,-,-,CASSSLGVTYNEQFF,TGTGCCAGCAGCTCCCTCGGGGTCACCTACAATGAGCAGTTCTTC
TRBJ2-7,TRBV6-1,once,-,CASSEVPGVSYEQYF,TGTGCCAGCAGTGAAGTGCCAGGGGTTTCCTACGAGCAGTACTTC
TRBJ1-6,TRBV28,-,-,CASSLPTGHNSPLHF,TGTGCCAGCAGTCTCCCAACAGGGCATAATTCACCCCTCCACTTT
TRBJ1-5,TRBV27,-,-,CASSLSGRGWGNQPQHF,TGTGCCAGCAGTCTCTCCGGCCGGGGGTGGGGCAATCAGCCCCAGCATTTT
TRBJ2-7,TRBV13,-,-,CASPKKESEQYF,TGTGCCAGTCCGAAGAAGGAGAGCGAGCAGTACTTC
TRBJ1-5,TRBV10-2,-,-,CASSADNNQPQHF,TGCGCCAGCAGTGCGGACAACAATCAGCCCCAGCATTTT
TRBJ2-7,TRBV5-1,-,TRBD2,CASRDSGSFPYEQYF,TGCGCCAGCAGGGATAGCGGGAGTTTCCCCTACGAGCAGTACTTC
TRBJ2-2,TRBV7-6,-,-,CASSFGGQNTGELFF,TGTGCCAGCAGCTTCGGTGGGCAGAACACCGGGGAGCTGTTTTTT
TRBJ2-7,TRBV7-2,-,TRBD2,CASSLGLRTSEGEQYF,TGTGCCAGCAGCTTAGGCCTACGGACTAGCGAGGGGGAGCAGTACTTC
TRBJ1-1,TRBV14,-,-,CASSQGYRFSEAFF,TGTGCCAGCAGCCAAGGGTACAGGTTTTCTGAAGCTTTCTTT
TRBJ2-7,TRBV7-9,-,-,CASSPGHPYEQYF,TGTGCCAGCAGCCCGGGACACCCCTACGAGCAGTACTTC
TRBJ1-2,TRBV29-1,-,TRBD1,CSVEDPGQGTTDYGYTF,TGCAGCGTTGAAGATCCGGGACAGGGTACAACCGACTATGGCTACACCTTC
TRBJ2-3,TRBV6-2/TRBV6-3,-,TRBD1,CASSYVQGVGTDTQYF,TGTGCCAGCAGTTACGTCCAGGGGGTTGGGACAGATACGCAGTATTTT
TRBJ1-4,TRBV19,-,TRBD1,CASSRTGGTGNEKLFF,TGTGCCAGTAGCCGGACAGGGGGAACCGGTAATGAAAAACTGTTTTTT
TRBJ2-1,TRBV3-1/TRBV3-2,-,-,CASSHRGIANEQFF,TGTGCCAGCAGCCACCGGGGGATCGCCAATGAGCAGTTCTTC
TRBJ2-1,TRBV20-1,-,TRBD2,CSADHGLVQFF,TGCAGTGCGGACCACGGACTAGTACAGTTCTTC
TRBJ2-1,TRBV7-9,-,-,CATLEGGHEQFF,TGTGCCACTCTGGAGGGTGGGCATGAGCAGTTCTTC
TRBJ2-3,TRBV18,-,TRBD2,CASSPLAGGKGSTDTQYF,TGTGCCAGCTCGCCACTAGCGGGAGGAAAGGGGAGCACAGATACGCAGTATTTT
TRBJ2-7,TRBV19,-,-,CASSPSGQGGSYEQYF,TGTGCCAGTAGTCCTTCTGGGCAGGGCGGCTCCTACGAGCAGTACTTC
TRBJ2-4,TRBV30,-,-,CAWSARLAKNIQYF,TGTGCCTGGAGTGCTAGACTAGCCAAAAACATTCAGTACTTC
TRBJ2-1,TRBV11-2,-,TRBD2,CASSLRTSGRARTYNEQFF,TGTGCCAGCAGCTTACGGACTAGCGGGAGGGCCCGAACTTACAATGAGCAGTTCTTC
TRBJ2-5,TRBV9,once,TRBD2,CASSVGLAGRLQETQYF,TGTGCCAGCAGCGTTGGGCTAGCGGGAAGACTCCAAGAGACCCAGTACTTC
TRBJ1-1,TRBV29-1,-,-,CSVTPGDTEAFF,TGCAGCGTCACCCCAGGGGACACTGAAGCTTTCTTT
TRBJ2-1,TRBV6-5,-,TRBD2,CASSYSGRDYYNEQFF,TGTGCCAGCAGTTATAGCGGGAGGGACTACTACAATGAGCAGTTCTTC
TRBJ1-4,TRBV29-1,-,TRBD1,CSALTGANEKLFF,TGCAGCGCCCTGACAGGGGCTAATGAAAAACTGTTTTTT
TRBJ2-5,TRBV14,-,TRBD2,CASSPTGLAVEETQYF,TGTGCCAGCAGCCCTACGGGACTAGCGGTAGAAGAGACCCAGTACTTC
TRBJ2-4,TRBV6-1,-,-,CASSEQGTTKNIQYF,TGTGCCAGCAGTGAACAGGGCACGACCAAAAACATTCAGTACTTC
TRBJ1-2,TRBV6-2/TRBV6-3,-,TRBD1,CASSSPGQGAPGYTF,TGTGCCAGCAGTTCACCGGGACAGGGGGCGCCTGGCTACACCTTC
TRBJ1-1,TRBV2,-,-,CASTGSGNTEAFF,TGTGCCAGCACCGGGTCTGGGAACACTGAAGCTTTCTTT
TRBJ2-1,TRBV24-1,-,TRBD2,CATSDRTSGSSNEQFF,TGTGCCACCAGTGACAGGACTAGCGGGAGTTCCAATGAGCAGTTCTTC
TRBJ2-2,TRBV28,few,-,CASSSPGQRGGPGELFF,TGTGCCAGCAGTTCCCCCGGACAGCGTGGCGGTCCCGGGGAGCTGTTTTTT
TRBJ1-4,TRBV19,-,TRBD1,CASSTGQGRDMFF,TGTGCCAGTAGTACTGGACAGGGCAGGGATATGTTTTTT
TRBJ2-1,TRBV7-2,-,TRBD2,CASSFVLGGGSYNEQFF,TGTGCCAGCAGCTTCGTCCTCGGGGGGGGAAGCTACAATGAGCAGTTCTTC
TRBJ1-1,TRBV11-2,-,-,CASSLSEGDGEAFF,TGTGCCAGCAGCTTATCAGAGGGGGACGGTGAAGCTTTCTTT